These 3 T cell receptor beta chains were sequenced from one sample in a study of molecular identifiers for immune sequencing clone quantification. MiXCR, run by TCRdb on the PCR reads, gives a single entry per CDR3 protein. The data show 460,000 or so distinct CDR3 sequences, roughly 24% seen once. Input material: naive CD8+ T cells from blood, with Jurkat cell RNA spiked in. Subset here: FACS-sorted CD8+CD4-CCR7+CD45RA+ naive T cells. The receptors originated from a human donor in good health. Some libraries in this study had Jurkat cell RNA spiked in.

The rearrangement uses TRBV19 and TRBJ2-1; 8 nucleotides align to TRBD1. Trimming took 8 bases from V and 6 from J; bases not matched to a gene: 0. Germline CDR1 and CDR2: LNHDA and SQIVND (reference sequence). The CDR3 has 11 residues. The chain's CDR3 is CASGQGNEQFF. The CDR3 DNA reads TGTGCCAGTGGACAGGGCAATGAGCAGTTCTTC.

This clonotype showed up just a few times. This rearrangement joins TRBV19 to TRBJ2-1; D uncertain. This CDR3 contains 16 residues. Trimming pared 4 bases from V and 0 bases from J, leaving 13 bases between. The germline gives CDR1 LNHDA, CDR2 SQIVND (reference sequence). The CDR3 sequence is CASSTFAISSYNEQFF. CDR3 bases: TGTGCCAGTAGTACCTTTGCGATTAGCTCCTACAATGAGCAGTTCTTC.

This clonotype was detected only a few times. CDR3 region: CASSPGGARSAFF. CDR3 in DNA: TGTGCCAGCAGCCCCGGGGGGGCTCGGTCAGCTTTCTTT. The V and J genes are TRBV7-6 and TRBJ1-1, with D perhaps TRBD1 (6 bases). The CDR3 sequence is 13 residues long. The V gene lost 5 bases and the J gene lost 10 bases, with 17 bases spanning the gap. CDR1 SGHVS and CDR2 FNYEAQ come from the germline V gene.